This T cell receptor beta chain was recovered during a study of blood T cell repertoires in COVID-19. The CDR3 extends over 17 amino acids. Original processing methods: Cell counts per sample came from amplifying reference gene primers. Clones were read by immunoSEQ multiplex PCR, and TCRdb kept only the in-frame ones, dropping some. The V and J calls and the clone size are those of that table, but D and trimming were determined from the DNA. Among roughly 120,000 clones listed, roughly 91% were seen once. Material: peripheral blood. The clonotype originates from a woman in her forties or fifties with acute or convalescent COVID-19. This chain connects TRBV21-1 to TRBJ1-4. TRBV21-1 is classified as a pseudogene. The CDR3 DNA is TGTGCCAGCAGCTGGTTCGGGTTTGGCGGGGACAATGAAAAACTGTTTTTT. Residues: CASSWFGFGGDNEKLFF.